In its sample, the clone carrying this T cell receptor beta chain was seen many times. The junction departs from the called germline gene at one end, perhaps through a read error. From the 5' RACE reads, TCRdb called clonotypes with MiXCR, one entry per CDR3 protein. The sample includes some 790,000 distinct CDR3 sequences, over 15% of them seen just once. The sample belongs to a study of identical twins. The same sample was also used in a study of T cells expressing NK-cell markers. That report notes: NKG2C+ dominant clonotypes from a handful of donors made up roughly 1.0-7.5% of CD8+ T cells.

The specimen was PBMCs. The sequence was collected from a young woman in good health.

The CDR3 loop is CASSPRNTGELFF. In DNA form, the CDR3 reads TGCGCCAGCAGCCCAAGAAACACCGGGGAGCTGTTTTTT. The chain links TRBV9 to TRBJ2-2, with D uncertain. This CDR3 has 13 amino acids. From germline, CDR1 is SGDLS and CDR2 YYNGEE.